This T cell receptor (beta chain) was identified in a study of cytomegalovirus exposure and HLA in healthy donors (TCRdb year 2017). Describing the broader study: According to an earlier analysis of 587 of the donors, about 170 million T cells yielded 120 million or so unique TCR beta sequences and approximately 300 Gb of sequence data. All discovery cohort repertoires had been generated on a single sequencing platform. The number of donors typed differed by locus, with about 629-630 for A, B, C, DRB1 and DQB1, more than 500 for DQA1, under 610 for DPA1, and around 430 for DPB1. The study aimed to test whether signatures of past pathogen exposure could be identified by cataloging public T cell receptors. Genome-wide SNP genotypes for about 60% of the roughly 700 donors were used in a later genetic analysis, which treated that subset as a discovery cohort. The study combined high-throughput TCR immunosequencing, statistical association of individual TCRs with disease status, and machine learning to predict cytomegalovirus infection status. In a later analysis, previously published TCR beta repertoires from roughly 710 donors were re-analyzed and high-resolution HLA genotyping was added so that TCR occurrence patterns could be studied. A separate validation cohort of roughly 130 different subjects was used in addition to the roughly 700-subject first cohort. The T cell repertoires of around 730 subjects were profiled by immunosequencing and related to cytomegalovirus serostatus. HLA typing covered class I and class II loci at four-digit resolution. Among roughly 400 genotyped donors of the cohort, an average of around 220,000 unique TCR beta nucleotide sequences was sequenced per donor, of which approximately 19% were non-productive. Donor age, sex, ethnicity and CMV serostatus were compiled together with the repertoire data. Roughly 300 gigabases of sequencing data and around 85 million unique TCR sequences made up an early release that covered 500 to 650 HLA-typed donors. Of the roughly 430 genotyped donors, roughly 80% fell in the genetic ancestry cluster associated with self-reported Caucasian donors. Because of strong linkage in the cohort, five DR-DQ haplotypes were treated as single units for association and clustering. An earlier analysis of 587 of the donors applied high-throughput TCR beta sequencing to assess whether each TCR beta V gene segment acted as functional or pseudogenic. In the later analysis, no new phenotypic data were used to find candidate immune exposures; instead, reliance was placed on TCR beta sequences and their occurrence across donors.

Of note for this clone: No antigen is known for it. It has no much larger one-base neighbor in the sample; base qualities were not kept.

The library relied on the immunoSEQ multiplex PCR assay. The multiplex PCR relied on a mix of 60 forward primers for TCR Vbeta segments and 13 reverse primers for TCR Jbeta segments. The CDR3 region of rearranged TCR beta genes was amplified from genomic DNA by a multiplex PCR assay. On the Illumina HiSeq System, the amplified TCR beta libraries were sequenced as 87-base-pair reads. As for the original processing: A later analysis counted approximately 84 million unique TCR beta chains across the approximately 700 repertoires, and 10 million to 11 million of these chains were shared by at least two donors. Raw reads were error-corrected and collapsed into unique sequences by a nearest-neighbor algorithm in which closely related sequences were merged to remove PCR and sequencing errors. CDR3 sequences were aligned to IMGT reference sequences to assign V, D and J gene segments. Each retained sequence needed at least a six-nucleotide match to both a V gene segment and a J gene segment. A rearrangement was called productive if the CDR3 had no stop codons and remained in frame with V and J, and every other rearrangement was called non-productive. Following IMGT convention, CDR3 was defined as the stretch from the second conserved V-encoded cysteine up to the conserved J-encoded phenylalanine. The earlier analysis of about 610 of the donors excluded any sequence lacking an unambiguous match to a single V gene segment. In an earlier analysis of a few hundred of the donors, a V segment was called functional when productive rearrangements were above 56.7%, and segregating when the standard deviation between donors exceeded 5%. A statistical classification framework was built to diagnose cytomegalovirus status from the catalog of TCR beta chain sequences. A later analysis assigned V and J genes by comparing TCR nucleotide sequences with IMGT/GENE-DB human TR gene sequences. In a later analysis, CDR3 sequences and most-parsimonious VDJ recombination scenarios were assigned using the TCRdist pipeline. In a later analysis, every TCR beta chain was defined by the combination of its CDR3 amino acid sequence and its V-gene family, and reads without a unique V-gene family were dropped. In a later analysis, approximately 640 highly shared, low-generation-probability nucleotide sequences were removed to address suspected cross-contamination and a sequencing artifact. For each public chain, a later analysis derived a clonal expansion index from normalized ranks of inferred template counts within each repertoire. In a later analysis, generation probabilities were computed with a VDJ recombination model fitted to out-of-frame rearrangements, and the resulting probabilities were checked against IGoR. Hypergeometric tests were used in a later analysis to score TCR-TCR, TCR-HLA and TCR-CMV co-occurrence, with a repertoire-size bias correction applied to the TCR pairs. False discovery rates were estimated in a later analysis by permuting HLA or CMV assignments 20 times. In a later analysis, co-occurring TCRs were grouped using DBSCAN, with TCRdist sequence similarity added in when clustering inside HLA-allele-positive subsets. Co-occurrence clustering excluded repertoires with fewer than 30,000 or more than 120,000 public chains, plus five with anomalous nucleotide sharing. In TCRdb, the immuneACCESS table is reduced to in-frame sequences with V and J assigned. These tables do not hold every clone; where another copy was compared, an unresolved V gene accounts for under half, and the others remain unexplained. The V and J calls and clone size are taken from that table; D and trimming were inferred from the DNA. The sample records fewer than 150,000 clones, around 77% of which are singletons. Jointly, the top ten make up more than 0.95% of the sample.

Paper-wide results and their limitations: Immune exposure information for the cohort was limited to CMV serostatus. When HLA alleles, especially DR and DQ, strongly co-occurred, TCR associations were difficult to assign to individual alleles. Some IMGT-functional V segments, including TRBV6-2 and TRBV6-3, could not be told apart with the 87-base-pair reads, so those segments were excluded. Most TCR sequences were seen in very few donors, while some public TCRs were found in many individuals. A later analysis found that most CMV-associated TCR beta chains appeared HLA-restricted, with HLA associations seemingly driven largely by CMV exposure. In an earlier analysis of under 600 of the donors, most TCR beta V segments were observed in productive rearrangements about 87% or about 30% of the time, broadly matching IMGT annotations. In this cohort, only TCR beta chains were sequenced, and detectable features were limited by the absence of alpha or paired-chain data. A cluster of highly shared sequence variants was judged likely to be a technical artifact of the sequencing pipeline. A further reported finding was that TCR beta sequences accurately predicted the HLA-A and HLA-B alleles for most subjects in the first cohort. Three of the identified cytomegalovirus-associated TCR beta chains were confirmed in vitro to be specific for cytomegalovirus antigens. According to a later analysis, parvovirus B19, influenza, CMV and Epstein-Barr virus appeared linked to several top co-occurrence clusters. The presence/absence analyses assumed that sequencing depth was roughly uniform across donors, and that assumption may not be true. In both the original and validation cohorts, the classifier was reported to diagnose cytomegalovirus status with high specificity and sensitivity. The study gave a list of about 160 TCR beta chains associated with cytomegalovirus. Because HLA typing was unavailable for some donors at each locus, only the typed subset was used in association tests. In a later genetic analysis, a missense DCLRE1C variant was associated with V-gene and J-gene trimming of TCR beta chains, and the association was replicated in an independent cohort. According to a later analysis, TCR association rates differed among HLA loci, with DRB1 alleles showing the most associated TCRs and HLA-C alleles showing the fewest. Compared with the 666-donor mean, donors in an Asian-associated ancestry cluster had fewer N-insertions in productive TCRs, according to a later genetic analysis. The authors suggested that the approach could potentially be generalized to other disease states and immunological phenotypes. A later analysis associated around 16,000 TCR beta sequences with specific HLA alleles at a false discovery rate of 0.05. In a later analysis, HLA-associated TCR beta chains were found to be more clonally expanded and to have lower generation probabilities than equally common non-associated chains. Linkage disequilibrium might explain the correlated functional status among segregating V segments, but an unknown experimental factor could not be excluded. Because counts were too low, seventeen rarely observed V segments, including chromosome 9 orphons, were left out of the earlier analysis of about 500 of the donors.

V and J are trimmed by 5 bases and 15 bases, and the gene matches miss 16 bases of the junction. There are 14 amino acids in the CDR3, from cysteine to phenylalanine inclusive. Only CDR3 DNA is held: 42 bases, read in frame from base 1. From a lookup of the germline V gene, CDR1 and CDR2 are MNHNS and SASEGT. The cohort comprised under 700 healthy bone marrow donors. At the time of sampling, all cohort members were nominally healthy, though unrecorded immune exposures were likely present. The donor was CMV seronegative and belonged to the group of 350 to 400 seronegative cohort members. A peripheral blood sample was collected from each donor, and TCR beta sequencing was performed on peripheral blood mononuclear cells. The Qiagen DNeasy Blood Extraction Kit was used to extract genomic DNA from the blood cell samples.

This TCR was recovered from a man aged 50-60 years in good health and CMV-seronegative. The chain couples TRBV6-1 to TRBJ2-1; TRBD1 matches 7 bases in the middle. The sequencing sample was made of PBMCs. The nucleotide sequence reads as follows: TGTGCCAGCAGTACCCGGGACAGCGTCTTCTATTGGTTCTTC. This translates into CASSTRDSVFYWFF.